This passage covers 18 T cell receptor beta chains from one sample sequenced in a study of shared clonotypes between healthy human individuals. Using immunoSEQ multiplex PCR, the repertoire was profiled, and TCRdb retains in-frame clones only, with some absent. Of about 2.4 million clones detected, around nine tenths appear once; the ten largest clones hold roughly 0.15%. The source material was naive CD4+ T cells sorted from blood. Subset meaning: CD45RA+ positively selected. These receptors all stem from a man aged 18 to 29 in good health.

Turning to this clone: The same CDR3 can be traced to other DNA sequences in this sample. The rearrangement links TRBV9 to TRBJ1-3, with D hard to call. Per germline, CDR1 SGDLS and CDR2 YYNGEE. V was pared by 2 bases and J by 0 bases, with 6 bases between. The CDR3 is 14 residues long. The CDR3 region has the DNA TGTGCCAGCAGCGTTGACGGCTCTGGAAACACCATATATTTT. It specifies CASSVDGSGNTIYF.

The chain carries TRBV5-3 and TRBJ1-5; no definite D call. TRBV5-3 is an ORF, with its function uncertain. Deletions cut 1 base from V and 1 base from J, with 15 bases between. The CDR3 length is 17 residues. In DNA, the CDR3 is TGTGCCAGAAGCTTGAGGTTGGGTCTGCGGAGCAATCAGCCCCAGCATTTT. The encoded protein is CARSLRLGLRSNQPQHF.

This chain uses TRBV28 with TRBJ2-1; D is perhaps TRBD1 (5 bases). With 6 bases removed from V and 8 bases from J, the gap between germline ends came to 11 bases. Germline lookup yields CDR1 MDHEN and CDR2 SYDVKM. The CDR3 is made up of 12 amino acids. The CDR3, as DNA: TGTGCCAGCAGGCAACAGGTCTATGAGCAGTTCTTC. It translates to CASRQQVYEQFF.

With respect to this clone: The same CDR3 also results from other DNA sequences found in this sample. This sequence joins TRBV2 and TRBJ2-2; D possibly uses TRBD1 or TRBD2 (5 bases each). From germline, CDR1 is SNHLY and CDR2 FYNNEI. V gave up 5 bases and J gave up 6 bases, with 13 bases separating them. This CDR3 has 14 residues. The CDR3 nucleotides are TGTGCCAGCAGTCCGGGGCCCACACCCGGGGAGCTGTTTTTT. It specifies CASSPGPTPGELFF. Based on the CDR3 plus reference TRBV2 and TRBJ2-2, the full variable domain is EPEVTQTPSHQVTQMGQEVILRCVPISNHLYFYWYRQILGQKVEFLVSFYNNEISEKSEIFDDQFSVERPDGSNFTLKIRSTKLEDSAMYFCASSPGPTPGELFFGEGSRLTVL.

About this clone: Other DNA sequences in the sample encode the same CDR3. The chain employs TRBV10-3 and TRBJ1-1; a possible D gene is TRBD1 (6 bases). The V gene's germline CDR1 is ENHRY and CDR2 SYGVKD. V was pared by 3 bases and J by 4 bases, with 9 bases between. The CDR3 length is 13 residues. The DNA for the CDR3 is TGTGCCATCAGTGACAGGGGCGGCACTGAAGCTTTCTTT. Its translation is CAISDRGGTEAFF.

The chain carries TRBV19 and TRBJ1-5, with TRBD1 as a possible D gene (5 bases). Trimming removed 2 bases from V and 7 bases from J, with 9 bases in between. The CDR3 covers 13 residues. CDR1 is LNHDA and CDR2 is SQIVND in the germline V gene (reference sequence). The CDR3 here is CASSIKGAQPQHF. The CDR3 coding sequence is TGTGCCAGTAGTATAAAAGGGGCCCAGCCCCAGCATTTT.

Points on this clone: The same CDR3 arises from other DNA sequences in this sample as well. The rearrangement links TRBV6-5 to TRBJ2-7, with 12 bases that match TRBD2. This CDR3 region has 15 residues. Per germline, CDR1 MNHEY and CDR2 SVGAGI. Losses at the gene ends were 6 bases for V and 0 bases for J; bases not matched to a gene: 3. CDR3 coding DNA: TGTGCCAGCAGACAGACTAGCGGGAGCTCCTACGAGCAGTACTTC. Residues: CASRQTSGSSYEQYF.

The chain joins TRBV5-1 to TRBJ2-3; D gene ambiguous. V was cut by 0 bases and J by 0 bases, with 8 bases left in between. This CDR3 spans 15 amino acids. The germline V gene encodes CDR1 SGHRS and CDR2 YFSETQ. The CDR3 region is CASSLEPKSTDTQYF. CDR3 coding DNA: TGCGCCAGCAGCTTGGAACCGAAGAGCACAGATACGCAGTATTTT. The full variable domain, in which reference TRBV5-1 and TRBJ2-3 provide the parts outside the CDR3, is KAGVTQTPRYLIKTRGQQVTLSCSPISGHRSVSWYQQTPGQGLQFLFEYFSETQRNKGNFPGRFSGRQFSNSRSEMNVSTLELGDSALYLCASSLEPKSTDTQYFGPGTRLTVL.

A note on this clone: Within the sample, other DNA sequences also encode this same CDR3. The chain is built from TRBV9 and TRBJ1-3; no firm D call. The length of the CDR3 is 14 residues. Between the trimmed V and J ends, which lost 0 bases and 1 base, there was a span of 5 bases. The V gene's germline CDR1 is SGDLS and CDR2 YYNGEE. CDR3 region: CASSVGPSGNTIYF. CDR3 coding DNA: TGTGCCAGCAGCGTAGGGCCTTCTGGAAACACCATATATTTT.

The sample holds one count of this clone. CDR3 coding DNA: TGTGCCAGCAGTGAAGCGCGGCTATTGAGCTCCTACAATGAGCAGTTCTTC. Its translation: CASSEARLLSSYNEQFF. This chain joins TRBV2 and TRBJ2-1, with no clear D. The CDR3 runs to 17 residues. In germline, CDR1 is SNHLY, CDR2 FYNNEI. V was shortened by 0 bases and J by 0 bases, with 12 bases between the two germline ends.

In its sample, this clone was seen many times. The V gene is TRBV6-6, the J gene TRBJ2-7, with unresolved D. This CDR3 contains 15 residues. Germline values: CDR1 MNHNY, CDR2 SVGAGI (reference sequence). V gave up 5 bases and J gave up 2 bases, with 16 bases separating them. CDR3: CASSPGTAITYEQYF. The CDR3 coding sequence is TGTGCCAGCAGTCCAGGCACAGCTATCACCTACGAGCAGTACTTC.

The rearrangement uses TRBV25-1 and TRBJ1-1; D is undetermined. CDR3 length equals 15 residues. Germline lookup yields CDR1 MGHDK and CDR2 SYGVNS. The V end lost 5 bases, the J end lost 4 bases, and 17 bases lay between the germline ends. CDR3 in DNA: TGTGCCAGCAGTCCCCCGACTCTGAGCGGCACTGAAGCTTTCTTT. It yields the protein CASSPPTLSGTEAFF.

The chain uses TRBV19 and TRBJ2-7; the D gene could be TRBD1 or TRBD2 (8 bases each). The CDR3 has 19 amino acids. The germline gives CDR1 LNHDA, CDR2 SQIVND (reference sequence). V shed 4 bases and J shed 3 bases, with 28 bases lying between them. CDR3 in amino acids: CASSSGGYIRTGTVYEQYF. In nucleotides, the CDR3 is TGTGCCAGTAGTAGCGGGGGGTATATCAGGACAGGGACCGTCTACGAGCAGTACTTC.

The chain links TRBV6-6 to TRBJ2-7, with no clear D. CDR1 and CDR2 from the germline V gene are MNHNY and SVGAGI (reference sequence). Trimming took 2 bases from V and 0 from J, leaving 11 bases between them. The CDR3 is 15 amino acids. The CDR3: CASSYPGEASYEQYF. In DNA, the CDR3 is TGTGCCAGCAGTTACCCCGGCGAGGCCTCCTACGAGCAGTACTTC.

On this clone itself: Distinct nucleotide sequences in the sample also encode this CDR3. This sequence joins TRBV5-1 and TRBJ2-3; no clear D. Germline V gene lookup returns CDR1 SGHRS and CDR2 YFSETQ. V lost 0 bases and J 2 bases, leaving 7 bases between the germline ends. This CDR3 is 14 amino acids long. CDR3 protein: CASSLGPSTDTQYF. For the CDR3, the DNA is TGCGCCAGCAGCTTGGGTCCTTCCACAGATACGCAGTATTTT.

This rearrangement joins TRBV9 to TRBJ2-1; 9 positions agree with TRBD2. Germline V gene sequence: CDR1 SGDLS, CDR2 YYNGEE. V gave up 4 bases and J gave up 0 bases; unmatched junction bases: 2. This CDR3 spans 15 amino acids. CDR3 sequence reads: CASSKTSGSYNEQFF. The CDR3 DNA is TGTGCCAGCAGCAAGACTAGCGGCTCCTACAATGAGCAGTTCTTC. The full variable domain, completed using reference TRBV9 and TRBJ2-1, is DSGVTQTPKHLITATGQRVTLRCSPRSGDLSVYWYQQSLDQGLQFLIQYYNGEERAKGNILERFSAQQFPDLHSELNLSSLELGDSALYFCASSKTSGSYNEQFFGPGTRLTVL.

The rearrangement joins TRBV7-2 to TRBJ1-2; TRBD1 aligns across 7 bases. This CDR3 is built from 14 residues. Unmatched junction bases numbered 11, after V lost 5 bases and J lost 8 bases. Germline V gene sequence: CDR1 SGHTA, CDR2 FQGNSA. The CDR3 region is CASSPIMGQLGYTF. CDR3 nucleotides: TGTGCCAGCAGCCCAATAATGGGACAGCTGGGCTACACCTTC. The whole variable domain, remainder taken from reference TRBV7-2 and TRBJ1-2, is GAGVSQSPSNKVTEKGKDVELRCDPISGHTALYWYRQSLGQGLEFLIYFQGNSAPDKSGLPSDRFSAERTGGSVSTLTIQRTQQEDSAVYLCASSPIMGQLGYTFGSGTRLTVV.

The chain combines TRBV2 with TRBJ2-5; D might be TRBD1 (6 bases). The germline gives CDR1 SNHLY, CDR2 FYNNEI. V was shortened by 10 bases and J by 3 bases, with 9 bases between the two germline ends. The CDR3 has 11 amino acids. CDR3 nucleotide sequence: TGTGCCACCTCAGGGGAAGAGACCCAGTACTTC. This translates into CATSGEETQYF.